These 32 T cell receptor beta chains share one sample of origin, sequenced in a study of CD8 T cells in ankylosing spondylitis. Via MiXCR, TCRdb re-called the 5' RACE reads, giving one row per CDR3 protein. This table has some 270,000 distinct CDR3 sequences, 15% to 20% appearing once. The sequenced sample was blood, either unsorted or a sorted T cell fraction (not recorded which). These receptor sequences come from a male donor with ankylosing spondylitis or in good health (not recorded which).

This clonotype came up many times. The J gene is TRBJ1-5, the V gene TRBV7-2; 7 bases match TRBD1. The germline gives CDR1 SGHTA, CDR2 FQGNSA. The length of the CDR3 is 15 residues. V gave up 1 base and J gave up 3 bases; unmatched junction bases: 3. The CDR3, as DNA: TGTGCCAGCAGCTTAGGACAGGGACTCAATCAGCCCCAGCATTTT. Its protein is CASSLGQGLNQPQHF.

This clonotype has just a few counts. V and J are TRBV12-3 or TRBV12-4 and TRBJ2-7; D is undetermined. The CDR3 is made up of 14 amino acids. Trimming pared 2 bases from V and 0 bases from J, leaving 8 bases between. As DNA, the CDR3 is TGTGCCAGCAGTTTAACGATCAACTCCTACGAGCAGTACTTC. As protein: CASSLTINSYEQYF.

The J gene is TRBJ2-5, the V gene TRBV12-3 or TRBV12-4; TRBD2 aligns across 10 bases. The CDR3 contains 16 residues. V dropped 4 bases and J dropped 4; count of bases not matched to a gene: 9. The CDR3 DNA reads TGTGCCAGCAGTTCCTTAGCGGGAGGCCCCGGAGAGACCCAGTACTTC. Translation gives CASSSLAGGPGETQYF.

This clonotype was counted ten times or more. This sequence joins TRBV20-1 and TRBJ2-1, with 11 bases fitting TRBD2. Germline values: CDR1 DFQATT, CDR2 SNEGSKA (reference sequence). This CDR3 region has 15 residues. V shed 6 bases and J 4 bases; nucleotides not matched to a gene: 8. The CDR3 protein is CSATPRTSGYNEQFF. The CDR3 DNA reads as TGCAGTGCAACCCCACGGACTAGCGGGTACAATGAGCAGTTCTTC.

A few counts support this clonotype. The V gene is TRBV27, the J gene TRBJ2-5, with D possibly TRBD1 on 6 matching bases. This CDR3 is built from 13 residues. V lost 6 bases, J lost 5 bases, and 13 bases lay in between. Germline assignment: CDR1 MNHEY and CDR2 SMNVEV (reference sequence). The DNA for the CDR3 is TGTGCCAGCAGCTTTACAGGGACGGAGACCCAGTACTTC. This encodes CASSFTGTETQYF.

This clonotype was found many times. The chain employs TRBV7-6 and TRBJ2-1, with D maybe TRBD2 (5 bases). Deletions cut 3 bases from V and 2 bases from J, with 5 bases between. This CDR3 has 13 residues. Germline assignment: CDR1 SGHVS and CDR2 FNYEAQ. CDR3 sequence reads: CASSLEAYNEQFF. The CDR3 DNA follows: TGTGCCAGCAGCTTGGAGGCCTACAATGAGCAGTTCTTC.

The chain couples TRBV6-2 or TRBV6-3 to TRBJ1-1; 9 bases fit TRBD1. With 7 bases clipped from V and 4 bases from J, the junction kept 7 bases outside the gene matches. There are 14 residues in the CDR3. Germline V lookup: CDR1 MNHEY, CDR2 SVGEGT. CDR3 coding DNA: TGTGCCAGCAACCCGGACAGGGGAATCACTGAAGCTTTCTTT. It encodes CASNPDRGITEAFF.

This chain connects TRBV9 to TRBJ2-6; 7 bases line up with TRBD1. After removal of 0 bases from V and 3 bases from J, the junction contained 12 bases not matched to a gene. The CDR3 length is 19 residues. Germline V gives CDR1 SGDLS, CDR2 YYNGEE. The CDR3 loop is CASSVDDDRVLSGANVLTF. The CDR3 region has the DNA TGTGCCAGCAGCGTAGATGACGACAGGGTACTGAGTGGGGCCAACGTCCTGACTTTC.

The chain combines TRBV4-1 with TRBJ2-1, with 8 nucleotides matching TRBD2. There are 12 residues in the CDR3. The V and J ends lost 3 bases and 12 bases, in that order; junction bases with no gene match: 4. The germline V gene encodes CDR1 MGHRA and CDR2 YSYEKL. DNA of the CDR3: TGCGCCAGCAGCCACCCTCTAGCGGGGCAGTTCTTC. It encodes CASSHPLAGQFF.

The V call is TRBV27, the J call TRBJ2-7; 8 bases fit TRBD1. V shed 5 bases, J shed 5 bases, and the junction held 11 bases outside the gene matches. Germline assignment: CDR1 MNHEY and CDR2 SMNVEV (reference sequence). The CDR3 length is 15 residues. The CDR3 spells CASSSGQGSSHEQYF. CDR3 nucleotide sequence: TGTGCCAGCAGTAGCGGACAGGGTAGTTCGCACGAGCAGTACTTC.

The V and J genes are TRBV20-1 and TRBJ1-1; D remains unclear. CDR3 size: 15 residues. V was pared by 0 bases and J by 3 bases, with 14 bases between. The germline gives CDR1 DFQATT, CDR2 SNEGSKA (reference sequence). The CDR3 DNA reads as TGCAGTGCTAGAGATAGTGGTACGGCAGACACTGAAGCTTTCTTT. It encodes CSARDSGTADTEAFF.

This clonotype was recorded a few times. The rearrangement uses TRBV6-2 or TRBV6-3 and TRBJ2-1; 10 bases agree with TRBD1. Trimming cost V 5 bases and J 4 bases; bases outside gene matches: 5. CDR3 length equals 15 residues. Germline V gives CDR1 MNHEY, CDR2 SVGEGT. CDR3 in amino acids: CASSDGTGVYNEQFF. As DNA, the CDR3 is TGTGCCAGCAGTGACGGGACAGGGGTGTACAATGAGCAGTTCTTC.

The CDR3 DNA follows: TGCAGCGTTGAGGCCTCCACGGTGGAGACCCAGTACTTC. Protein sequence: CSVEASTVETQYF. The chain joins TRBV29-1 to TRBJ2-5, with unresolved D. Trimming stripped 3 bases from V and 5 bases from J, with 13 bases between. The CDR3 extends over 13 amino acids. CDR1 and CDR2 from the germline V gene are SQVTM and ANQGSEA.

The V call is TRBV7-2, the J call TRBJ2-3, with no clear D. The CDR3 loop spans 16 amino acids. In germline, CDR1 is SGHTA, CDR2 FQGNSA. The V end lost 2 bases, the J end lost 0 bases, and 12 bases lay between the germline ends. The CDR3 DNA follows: TGTGCCAGCAGCTTACCTGCGGAAACTAGCACAGATACGCAGTATTTT. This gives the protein CASSLPAETSTDTQYF. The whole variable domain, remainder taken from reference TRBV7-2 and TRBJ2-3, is GAGVSQSPSNKVTEKGKDVELRCDPISGHTALYWYRQSLGQGLEFLIYFQGNSAPDKSGLPSDRFSAERTGGSVSTLTIQRTQQEDSAVYLCASSLPAETSTDTQYFGPGTRLTVL.

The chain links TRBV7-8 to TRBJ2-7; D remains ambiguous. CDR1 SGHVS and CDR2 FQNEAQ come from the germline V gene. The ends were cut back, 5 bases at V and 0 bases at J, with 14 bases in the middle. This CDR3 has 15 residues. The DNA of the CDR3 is TGTGCCAGCAGCCCGCAGGACGAGAGCTCCTACGAGCAGTACTTC. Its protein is CASSPQDESSYEQYF.

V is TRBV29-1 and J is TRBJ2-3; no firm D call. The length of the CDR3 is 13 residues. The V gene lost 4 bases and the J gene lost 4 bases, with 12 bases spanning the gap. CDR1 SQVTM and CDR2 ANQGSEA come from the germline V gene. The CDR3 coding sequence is TGCAGCGTTGCGCGTAGATCGTCAGATACGCAGTATTTT. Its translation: CSVARRSSDTQYF.

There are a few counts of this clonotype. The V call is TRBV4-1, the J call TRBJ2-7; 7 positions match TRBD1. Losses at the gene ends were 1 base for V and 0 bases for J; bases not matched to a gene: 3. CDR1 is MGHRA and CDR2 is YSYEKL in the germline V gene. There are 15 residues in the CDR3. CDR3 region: CASSQAGTASYEQYF. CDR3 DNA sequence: TGCGCCAGCAGCCAAGCCGGGACAGCCTCCTACGAGCAGTACTTC.

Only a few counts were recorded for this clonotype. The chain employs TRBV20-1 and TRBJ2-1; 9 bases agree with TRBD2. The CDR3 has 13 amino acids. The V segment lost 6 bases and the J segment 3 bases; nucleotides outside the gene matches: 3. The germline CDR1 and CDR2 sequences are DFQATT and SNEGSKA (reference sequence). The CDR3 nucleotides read TGCAGTGCACCAGCGGGAGGCTACAATGAGCAGTTCTTC. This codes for CSAPAGGYNEQFF.

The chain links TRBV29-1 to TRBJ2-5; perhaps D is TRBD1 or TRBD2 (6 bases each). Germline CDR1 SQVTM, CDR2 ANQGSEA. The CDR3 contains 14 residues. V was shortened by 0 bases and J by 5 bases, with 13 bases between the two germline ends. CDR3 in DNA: TGCAGCGTTGAAGATAGAGGGGGGCCGGAGACCCAGTACTTC. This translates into CSVEDRGGPETQYF.

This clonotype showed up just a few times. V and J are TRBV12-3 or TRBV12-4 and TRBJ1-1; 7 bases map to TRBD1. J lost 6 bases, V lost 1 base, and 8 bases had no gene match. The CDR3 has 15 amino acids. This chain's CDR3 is CASSLEAGGPPEAFF. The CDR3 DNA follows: TGTGCCAGCAGTTTAGAGGCAGGGGGGCCTCCTGAAGCTTTCTTT.

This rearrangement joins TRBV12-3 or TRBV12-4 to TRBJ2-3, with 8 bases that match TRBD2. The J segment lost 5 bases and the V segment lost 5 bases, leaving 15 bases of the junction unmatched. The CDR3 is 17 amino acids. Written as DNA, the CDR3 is TGTGCCAGCAGTCACAAGGGGGTAGCGGGACTAGTAGATACGCAGTATTTT. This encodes CASSHKGVAGLVDTQYF.

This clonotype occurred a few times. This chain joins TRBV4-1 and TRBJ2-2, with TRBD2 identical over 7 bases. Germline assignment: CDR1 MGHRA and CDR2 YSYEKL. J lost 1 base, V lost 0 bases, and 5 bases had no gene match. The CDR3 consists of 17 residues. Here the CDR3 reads CASSQERLALNTGELFF. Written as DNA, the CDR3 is TGCGCCAGCAGCCAAGAAAGACTAGCACTGAACACCGGGGAGCTGTTTTTT.

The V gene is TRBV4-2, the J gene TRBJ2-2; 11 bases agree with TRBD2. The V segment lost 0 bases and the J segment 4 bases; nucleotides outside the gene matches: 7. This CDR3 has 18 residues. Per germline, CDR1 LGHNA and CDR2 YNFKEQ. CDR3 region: CASSQDFGLAGGTGELFF. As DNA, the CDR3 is TGTGCCAGCAGCCAAGATTTTGGGCTAGCGGGAGGCACCGGGGAGCTGTTTTTT.

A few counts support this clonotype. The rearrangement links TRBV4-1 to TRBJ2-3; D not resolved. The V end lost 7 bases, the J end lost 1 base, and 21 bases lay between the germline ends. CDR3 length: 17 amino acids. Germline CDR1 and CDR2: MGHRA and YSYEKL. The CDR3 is CASTFGGLPMGTDTQYF. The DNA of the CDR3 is TGCGCCAGCACCTTCGGTGGTCTCCCGATGGGCACAGATACGCAGTATTTT.

The DNA of the CDR3 is TGTGCCAGCGGACTAGCGGGAGGTTACGAGCAGTACTTC. Translated, it gives CASGLAGGYEQYF. The rearrangement uses TRBV28 and TRBJ2-7; 14 bases map to TRBD2. With 8 bases clipped from V and 4 bases from J, the junction kept 1 base outside the gene matches. CDR1 and CDR2 (germline): MDHEN, SYDVKM. The CDR3 covers 13 residues. Drawing the rest from reference TRBV28 and TRBJ2-7, the complete variable domain is DVKVTQSSRYLVKRTGEKVFLECVQDMDHENMFWYRQDPGLGLRLIYFSYDVKMKEKGDIPEGYSVSREKKERFSLILESASTNQTSMYLCASGLAGGYEQYFGPGTRLTVT.

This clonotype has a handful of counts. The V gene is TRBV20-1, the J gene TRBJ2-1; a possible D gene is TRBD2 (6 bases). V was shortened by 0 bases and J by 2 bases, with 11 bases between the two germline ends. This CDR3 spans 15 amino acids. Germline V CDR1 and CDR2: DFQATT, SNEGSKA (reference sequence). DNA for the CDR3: TGCAGTGCTAGAGATTTGCGGGGACCCTACAATGAGCAGTTCTTC. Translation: CSARDLRGPYNEQFF.

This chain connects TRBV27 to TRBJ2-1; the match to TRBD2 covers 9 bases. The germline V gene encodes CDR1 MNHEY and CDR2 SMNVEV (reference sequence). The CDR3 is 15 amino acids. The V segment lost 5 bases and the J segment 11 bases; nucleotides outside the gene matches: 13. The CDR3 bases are TGTGCCAGCAGTACTTTAGCGGGAGTGGGTTTTAAGCAGTTCTTC. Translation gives CASSTLAGVGFKQFF.

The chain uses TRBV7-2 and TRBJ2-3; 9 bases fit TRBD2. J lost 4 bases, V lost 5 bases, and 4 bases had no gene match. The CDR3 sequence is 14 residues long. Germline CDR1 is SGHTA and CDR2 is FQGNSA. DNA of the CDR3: TGTGCCAGCAGCATCTTAGCGGGAGCAGATACGCAGTATTTT. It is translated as CASSILAGADTQYF.

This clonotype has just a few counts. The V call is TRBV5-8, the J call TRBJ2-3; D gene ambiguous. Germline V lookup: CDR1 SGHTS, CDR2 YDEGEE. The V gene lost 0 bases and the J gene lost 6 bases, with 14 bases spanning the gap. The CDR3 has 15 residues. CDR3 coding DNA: TGTGCCAGCAGCTTGGGACTTTTAAAATCGGATACGCAGTATTTT. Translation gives CASSLGLLKSDTQYF.

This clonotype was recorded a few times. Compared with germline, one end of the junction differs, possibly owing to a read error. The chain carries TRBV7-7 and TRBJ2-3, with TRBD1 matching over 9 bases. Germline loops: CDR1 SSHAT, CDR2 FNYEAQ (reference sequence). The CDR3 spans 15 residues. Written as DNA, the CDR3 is TGTGCTAGCAGCCCACAGGGGGCCGACACAGATACGCAGTATTTT. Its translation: CASSPQGADTDTQYF.

The CDR3 sequence is CASSQEPGGLTEQYF. The CDR3 DNA reads as TGCGCCAGCAGCCAAGAGCCGGGAGGGTTAACCGAGCAGTACTTC. This chain uses TRBV4-1 with TRBJ2-7; 8 bases match TRBD2. V shed 0 bases and J 6 bases; nucleotides not matched to a gene: 7. Germline V gives CDR1 MGHRA, CDR2 YSYEKL. The CDR3 covers 15 residues.

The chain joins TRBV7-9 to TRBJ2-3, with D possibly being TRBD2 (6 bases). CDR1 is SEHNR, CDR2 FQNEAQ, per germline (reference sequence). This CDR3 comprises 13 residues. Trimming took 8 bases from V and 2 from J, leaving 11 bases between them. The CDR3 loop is CASRDSNTDTQYF. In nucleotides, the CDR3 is TGTGCCAGCCGGGACTCGAACACAGATACGCAGTATTTT. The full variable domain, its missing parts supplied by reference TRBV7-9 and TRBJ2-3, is DTGVSQNPRHKITKRGQNVTFRCDPISEHNRLYWYRQTLGQGPEFLTYFQNEAQLEKSRLLSDRFSAERPKGSFSTLEIQRTEQGDSAMYLCASRDSNTDTQYFGPGTRLTVL.